The 24 T cell receptor beta chains reported below all come from one sample, sequenced in a study of shared clonotypes between healthy human individuals. This table comes from immunoSEQ multiplex PCR, and its TCRdb copy is limited to in-frame clones, with some not included. Counted here are about 680,000 clones, roughly 94% occurring once; the ten biggest clones make up 24%. In the naive CD8 group, cells lacked CD45RO and were positively selected for CCR7, so terminally differentiated effector memory CD45RA+ cells were left out. Sequences were obtained from naive CD8+ T cells sorted from blood. These TCRs come from a young man in good health.

The chain combines TRBV5-1 with TRBJ2-7, with D perhaps TRBD1 (7 bases). Between the trimmed V and J ends, which lost 0 bases and 4 bases, there was a span of 14 bases. The CDR3 runs 15 residues. Germline loops: CDR1 SGHRS, CDR2 YFSETQ. The CDR3 coding sequence is TGCGCCAGCAGCTTGGCCGGCAGGGGGGATTACGAGCAGTACTTC. Translation: CASSLAGRGDYEQYF.

This clone showed up just once. The chain recombines TRBV27 with TRBJ2-1; no clear D gene. Germline V gene data show CDR1 as MNHEY and CDR2 as SMNVEV (reference sequence). Trimming removed 2 bases from V and 5 bases from J, with 13 bases in between. The CDR3 length is 15 residues. The chain's CDR3 is CASSLIRAYDNEQFF. In DNA, the CDR3 is TGTGCCAGCAGTTTAATTAGGGCTTACGACAATGAGCAGTTCTTC.

CDR3 sequence: CASSVETGGTTDTQYF. In nucleotides, the CDR3 is TGTGCCAGCAGCGTAGAGACAGGAGGAACCACAGATACGCAGTATTTT. The chain combines TRBV9 with TRBJ2-3; maybe TRBD1 (6 bases). CDR1 and CDR2 from the germline V gene are SGDLS and YYNGEE. The CDR3 consists of 16 residues. The V and J ends lost 0 bases and 2 bases respectively, with 13 bases between them.

This clone was picked up one time. This CDR3 is also generated by other DNA sequences in the sample. This chain links TRBV27 with TRBJ2-7, with a tentative D call TRBD2 (5 bases). Germline V CDR1 and CDR2: MNHEY, SMNVEV (reference sequence). V was pared by 2 bases and J by 0 bases, with 8 bases between. This CDR3 contains 14 residues. In DNA, the CDR3 is TGTGCCAGCAGTTTAGCGGGTAGCTCCTACGAGCAGTACTTC. It encodes CASSLAGSSYEQYF.

The chain joins TRBV4-3 to TRBJ2-7, with 10 bases lining up with TRBD2. V lost 0 bases to trimming and J lost 6 bases; unmatched junction nucleotides: 11. This CDR3 has 17 residues. CDR1 is LGHNA and CDR2 is YSLEER in the germline V gene. The CDR3 reads CASSQDEIAGGSTEQYF. The CDR3 DNA is TGCGCCAGCAGCCAAGATGAAATAGCGGGAGGTTCAACCGAGCAGTACTTC.

The rearrangement joins TRBV9 to TRBJ1-2; 7 bases fit TRBD1. The V gene end was trimmed by 4 bases and the J gene end by 8 bases; junction bases not matched to a gene: 8. This CDR3 contains 13 residues. CDR1 and CDR2 from the germline V gene are SGDLS and YYNGEE. CDR3 protein: CASSFTGAYGYTF. The CDR3, as DNA: TGTGCCAGCAGCTTCACAGGGGCATACGGCTACACCTTC.

The chain combines TRBV7-2 with TRBJ2-5, with a possible D match to TRBD1 (6 bases). The CDR3 length is 14 residues. Germline assignment: CDR1 SGHTA and CDR2 FQGNSA. V dropped 5 bases and J dropped 2 bases, with 12 bases sitting between them. The CDR3 sequence is CASSLWTEQETQYF. The CDR3 nucleotides read TGTGCCAGCAGCCTATGGACAGAACAAGAGACCCAGTACTTC.

V gene TRBV4-1 combines with J gene TRBJ2-1; 7 positions match TRBD1. Germline CDR1 MGHRA, CDR2 YSYEKL. Trimming cost V 4 bases and J 0 bases; bases outside gene matches: 6. This CDR3 is 16 amino acids long. The CDR3: CASSPWTGSSYNEQFF. The CDR3 nucleotides read TGCGCCAGCAGCCCTTGGACAGGTAGCTCCTACAATGAGCAGTTCTTC.

The chain joins TRBV12-5 to TRBJ2-1, with TRBD2 identical over 9 bases. CDR1 LGHNT and CDR2 FRNRAP come from the germline V gene. The J segment lost 7 bases and the V segment lost 5 bases, leaving 6 bases of the junction unmatched. There are 14 residues in the CDR3. The CDR3 coding sequence is TGTGCTAGTGGTCCCAGCCTAGCGGGGAATGAGCAGTTCTTC. Its translation is CASGPSLAGNEQFF.

The DNA of the CDR3 is TGTGCCAGCAGCATAAGGGACAGGGTTCCAGATACGCAGTATTTT. It encodes CASSIRDRVPDTQYF. The chain uses TRBV7-9 and TRBJ2-3; TRBD1 matches 9 bases. The CDR3 sequence is 15 residues long. Germline CDR1 SEHNR, CDR2 FQNEAQ (reference sequence). Unmatched junction bases numbered 7, after V lost 5 bases and J lost 4 bases.

This clone was seen a single time. The chain couples TRBV11-2 to TRBJ2-5; 7 bases are a match to TRBD2. V dropped 2 bases and J dropped 1; count of bases not matched to a gene: 4. Germline CDR1 reads SGHAT; CDR2 reads FQNNGV. CDR3 length: 15 amino acids. CDR3 sequence (DNA): TGTGCCAGCAGCTTATGGCGGGAGAGCCAAGAGACCCAGTACTTC. It yields the protein CASSLWRESQETQYF.

This clone was observed a single time. This specimen includes other DNA sequences encoding the same CDR3. The chain is built from TRBV6-5 and TRBJ2-1, with TRBD2 matching 11 bases. Per germline, CDR1 MNHEY and CDR2 SVGAGI. J gave up 4 bases and V 5 bases, and 4 bases lay outside the gene matches. The CDR3 has 15 residues. CDR3: CASSPLAGAYNEQFF. The CDR3 region has the DNA TGTGCCAGCAGTCCACTAGCGGGAGCATACAATGAGCAGTTCTTC.

Turning to this clone: Within the sample, other DNA sequences also encode this same CDR3. The V and J genes are TRBV9 and TRBJ2-3; D call uncertain. The CDR3 sequence is 12 residues long. Trimming left V 0 bases short and J 6 bases short, with 5 bases between. In germline, CDR1 is SGDLS, CDR2 YYNGEE. For the CDR3, the DNA is TGTGCCAGCAGCGTAGTAGCCGATACGCAGTATTTT. Protein: CASSVVADTQYF.

V gene TRBV10-3 combines with J gene TRBJ2-5; 7 bases match TRBD1. Germline CDR1 ENHRY, CDR2 SYGVKD. The CDR3 sequence is 14 residues long. V shed 6 bases, J shed 1 base, and the junction held 5 bases outside the gene matches. The CDR3 reads CAIRGDSLQETQYF. Here the CDR3 DNA reads TGTGCCATCAGGGGGGACAGTCTCCAAGAGACCCAGTACTTC.

The V and J genes are TRBV4-1 and TRBJ1-1, with unresolved D. Germline-derived CDR1 and CDR2 are MGHRA and YSYEKL. Trimming left V 1 base short and J 3 bases short, with 12 bases between. The CDR3 is 15 residues long. Written as DNA, the CDR3 is TGCGCCAGCAGCCAAGTCGCGGTCCCCGACACTGAAGCTTTCTTT. It translates to CASSQVAVPDTEAFF.

The chain couples TRBV30 to TRBJ1-1; a possible D gene is TRBD1 (6 bases). The CDR3 contains 13 residues. Germline-derived CDR1 and CDR2 are GTSNPN and SVGIG (reference sequence). V was pared by 3 bases and J by 6 bases, with 14 bases between. The CDR3 bases are TGTGCCTGGAGGGAGAACAGGGTACCTGAAGCTTTCTTT. This codes for CAWRENRVPEAFF.

V and J are TRBV7-9 and TRBJ2-7; D may be TRBD1 or TRBD2 (5 bases each). Per the germline V gene, CDR1 is SEHNR and CDR2 is FQNEAQ (reference sequence). This CDR3 comprises 14 residues. Trimming pared 1 base from V and 8 bases from J, leaving 15 bases between. The CDR3 DNA reads as TGTGCCAGCAGCTTAGAACCGGGACCCTTAAAGCAGTACTTC. It specifies CASSLEPGPLKQYF. Full variable domain (remainder filled in from reference TRBV7-9 and TRBJ2-7): DTGVSQNPRHKITKRGQNVTFRCDPISEHNRLYWYRQTLGQGPEFLTYFQNEAQLEKSRLLSDRFSAERPKGSFSTLEIQRTEQGDSAMYLCASSLEPGPLKQYFGPGTRLTVT.

This clone was picked up a small number of times. This specimen includes other DNA sequences encoding the same CDR3. This rearrangement joins TRBV19 to TRBJ1-5; D is unresolved. V was trimmed by 1 base and J by 7 bases, leaving 8 bases between them. Germline V CDR1 and CDR2: LNHDA, SQIVND (reference sequence). This CDR3 is built from 13 residues. The CDR3: CASSIVGGQPQHF. In DNA, the CDR3 is TGTGCCAGTAGTATAGTAGGCGGCCAGCCCCAGCATTTT.

The chain joins TRBV9 to TRBJ2-7; D ambiguous. The CDR3 covers 14 residues. Trimming took off 3 bases at V and 4 bases at J, with 14 bases between the two ends. Germline V CDR1 and CDR2: SGDLS, YYNGEE. The CDR3 loop reads CASSADMVPYEQYF. CDR3 in DNA: TGTGCCAGCAGCGCCGACATGGTCCCTTACGAGCAGTACTTC.

In its sample, this clone was seen once. The rearrangement joins TRBV6-5 to TRBJ2-2; no definite D call. The CDR3 is 13 amino acids. V dropped 3 bases and J dropped 7 bases, with 9 bases sitting between them. Germline CDR1 and CDR2: MNHEY and SVGAGI. CDR3 DNA: TGTGCCAGCAGTTATGTAGACGGCGGGGAGCTGTTTTTT. Translated, it gives CASSYVDGGELFF.

This chain connects TRBV30 to TRBJ2-7; D gene uncertain. With 5 bases removed from V and 0 bases from J, the gap between germline ends came to 11 bases. The germline gives CDR1 GTSNPN, CDR2 SVGIG (reference sequence). The CDR3 is 13 residues long. CDR3 DNA: TGTGCCTGGGGGTATAAGAACTCCTACGAGCAGTACTTC. Its translation is CAWGYKNSYEQYF.

The chain carries TRBV13 and TRBJ2-3, with D unclear. Germline V gene data show CDR1 as PRHDT and CDR2 as FYEKMQ (reference sequence). The CDR3 spans 15 residues. Deletions cut 4 bases from V and 5 bases from J, with 16 bases between. The chain's CDR3 is CASSSPSWAGDTQYF. CDR3 nucleotides: TGTGCCAGCAGCTCCCCCTCCTGGGCAGGAGATACGCAGTATTTT.

The rearrangement joins TRBV28 to TRBJ1-2; D perhaps matches TRBD1 (6 bases). The CDR3 spans 15 residues. Trimming pared 4 bases from V and 7 bases from J, leaving 19 bases between. CDR1 and CDR2 (germline): MDHEN, SYDVKM. The CDR3 loop is CASSSGQSFWPGYTF. The DNA for the CDR3 is TGTGCCAGCAGTTCGGGACAATCCTTTTGGCCTGGCTACACCTTC.

This chain joins TRBV7-9 and TRBJ2-7, with D tentatively TRBD2 (6 bases). V was shortened by 3 bases and J by 2 bases, with 11 bases between the two germline ends. Germline lookup yields CDR1 SEHNR and CDR2 FQNEAQ (reference sequence). The CDR3 length is 14 residues. The CDR3 DNA is TGTGCCAGCAGCTTTGTTGGGAGGACCTACGAGCAGTACTTC. As protein: CASSFVGRTYEQYF.